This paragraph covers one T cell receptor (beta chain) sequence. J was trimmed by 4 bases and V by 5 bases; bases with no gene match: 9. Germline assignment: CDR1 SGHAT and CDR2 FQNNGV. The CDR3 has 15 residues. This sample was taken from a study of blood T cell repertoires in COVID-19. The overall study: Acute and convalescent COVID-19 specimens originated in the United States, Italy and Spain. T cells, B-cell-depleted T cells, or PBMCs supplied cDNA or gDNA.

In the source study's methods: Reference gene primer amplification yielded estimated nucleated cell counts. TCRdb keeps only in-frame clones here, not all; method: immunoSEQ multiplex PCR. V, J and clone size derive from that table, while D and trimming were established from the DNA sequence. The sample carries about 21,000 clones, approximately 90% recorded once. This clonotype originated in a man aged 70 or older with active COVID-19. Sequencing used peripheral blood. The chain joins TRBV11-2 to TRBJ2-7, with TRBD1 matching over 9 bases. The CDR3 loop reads CASSTLDRGTYEQYF. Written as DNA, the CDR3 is TGTGCCAGCAGCACCCTGGACAGGGGTACTTACGAGCAGTACTTC.